This T cell receptor beta chain appears in the sequencing data of a study of cytotoxic CD8 clonotypes in ibrutinib-treated CLL. Study in general: Average yields of 255,043 productive templates and 80,000 to 95,000 productive rearrangements characterized the samples.

The data were produced by immunoSEQ multiplex PCR, yet TCRdb's version contains in-frame clones alone and is incomplete. Altogether approximately 12,000 clones are present, approximately 67% being singletons, with the ten largest covering 25%. The length of the CDR3 is 15 residues. V lost 5 bases, J lost 0 bases, and 10 bases lay in between. Germline values: CDR1 SGHAT, CDR2 FQDESV (reference sequence). The J gene is TRBJ2-2, the V gene TRBV11-1; D is unresolved. The material sequenced was PBMCs, taken before ibrutinib treatment. This receptor was taken from a human donor with chronic lymphocytic leukemia. CDR3 amino acids: CASSRIKANTGELFF. In nucleotides, the CDR3 is TGTGCCAGCAGCCGAATAAAGGCGAACACCGGGGAGCTGTTTTTT. Full variable domain (rest looked up from reference TRBV11-1 and TRBJ2-2): EAEVAQSPRYKITEKSQAVAFWCDPISGHATLYWYRQILGQGPELLVQFQDESVVDDSQLPKDRFSAERLKGVDSTLKIQPAELGDSAMYLCASSRIKANTGELFFGEGSRLTVL.